This T cell receptor (beta chain) was captured by sequencing in a study of shared T cell receptors in the human thymus. There are 16 residues in the CDR3. Trimming shortened V by 7 bases and J by 2 bases, and 20 bases separated the two germline ends. The repertoire was sequenced with immunoSEQ multiplex PCR; TCRdb's copy has only in-frame clones and lacks some. The sample has about 710,000 clones; 87% are singletons. A further study also used this sample, focusing on human thymus T cells. As that study records: Those donating were healthy Finnish infants in corrective surgery for congenital heart defects. Thymic resections from corrective heart surgery supplied the tissue. Related research has reported that thymic repertoires overlap highly among unrelated individuals.

The rearrangement links TRBV23-1 to TRBJ2-5; D possibly corresponds to TRBD2 (5 bases). TRBV23-1 carries the ORF label, with uncertain function. The sequence was obtained from a boy under two years old with a congenital heart defect. What was sequenced was thymocytes. In DNA form, the CDR3 reads TGCGCCAGCACCCCCTCGACGGGATGGGAGCAAGAGACCCAGTACTTC. As protein: CASTPSTGWEQETQYF.